This T cell receptor (beta chain) was sequenced in a study of shared clonotypes between healthy human individuals. Study-wide results and caveats: Estimated clonotype richness was generally higher in naive than memory subsets.

As regards this clone: The antigen is not known.

Germline values: CDR1 KGHSH, CDR2 LQKENI. This CDR3 has 15 amino acids. The ends were cut back, 4 bases at V and 6 bases at J, with 16 bases in the middle. CD45RO-negative, CCR7-positively selected cells formed the naive CD8 fraction, excluding terminally differentiated effector memory CD45RA+ cells. Only Caucasian adults living in Nashville, Tennessee served as donors. Produced via immunoSEQ multiplex PCR; TCRdb's table is partial and in-frame only. The sample holds about 700,000 clones; about 90% are singletons and the top ten take approximately 25%. The chain recombines TRBV18 with TRBJ1-5; D is possibly TRBD1 (6 bases). The sequenced sample was naive CD8+ T cells sorted from blood. This receptor was obtained from a man aged 30 to 39 in good health. The CDR3 DNA reads as TGTGCCAGCTCACTTGAACAGGGAGCCAGTCAGCCCCAGCATTTT. Translated: CASSLEQGASQPQHF.